This T cell receptor (beta chain) appears in the sequencing data of a study of cytomegalovirus exposure and HLA in healthy donors listed by TCRdb under 2017. Study-level background: In an earlier analysis of some 610 of the donors, 276 Gb of sequence data and 90 million to 120 million unique TCR beta sequences from 150 million to 200 million T cells were reported. An early release covering roughly 600 HLA-typed donors comprised 250 to 350 gigabases of sequencing data and 85 million or so unique TCR sequences. Of the roughly 410 genotyped donors, 80% to 90% were placed in the genetic ancestry cluster associated with self-reported Caucasian donors. The study aimed to test whether cataloging public T cell receptors could reveal signatures of past pathogen exposure. The T cell repertoires of some 670 subjects were profiled by immunosequencing and related to cytomegalovirus serostatus. In addition to the first cohort of several hundred subjects, a separate validation cohort of 120 different subjects was used. High-throughput TCR immunosequencing, statistical association of individual TCRs with disease status, and machine learning were combined to predict cytomegalovirus infection status. A later analysis re-examined previously published TCR beta repertoires from over 500 donors and added high-resolution HLA genotyping to investigate patterns of TCR occurrence. Rather than drawing on any new phenotypic data, the later analysis identified candidate immune exposures from TCR beta sequences and the way those sequences occurred across donors. To decide whether each TCR beta V gene segment behaved as functional or pseudogenic, an earlier analysis of some 570 of the donors relied on high-throughput TCR beta sequencing. Donor age, sex, ethnicity and CMV serostatus were collected together with the repertoire data. A later genetic analysis used genome-wide SNP genotypes for about three fifths of the 666 donors, treating that subset as a discovery cohort. All discovery cohort repertoires had been generated using a single sequencing platform. HLA typing included class I and class II loci at four-digit resolution. The number of donors typed differed by locus, with about 620-630 for A, B, C, DRB1 and DQB1, around 500 for DQA1, 600 to 610 for DPA1, and some 450 for DPB1. Because of strong linkage in the cohort, roughly five DR-DQ haplotypes were treated as single units for association and clustering. Among about 400 genotyped donors of the cohort, an average of around 220,000 unique TCR beta nucleotide sequences was sequenced per donor, of which about 18% were non-productive.

Paper-wide results and their limitations: For the cohort, immune exposure information was limited to CMV serostatus. An earlier analysis of approximately 500 of the donors showed that most TCR beta V segments appeared in productive rearrangements either about 87% or about 30% of the time, which broadly matched IMGT annotations. At a false discovery rate of 0.05, a later analysis linked under 20,000 TCR beta sequences to specific HLA alleles. The earlier analysis of approximately 590 of the donors excluded seventeen rarely observed V segments, including chromosome 9 orphons, because counts were too low. Most TCR sequences were observed very rarely across donors, whereas some public TCRs were present in many individuals. Compared with equally common non-associated chains, HLA-associated TCR beta chains in a later analysis were more clonally expanded and had lower generation probabilities. The cohort was sequenced for TCR beta chains only, and without alpha or paired-chain data the features that could be detected were limited. A cluster of highly shared sequence variants was judged likely to be a technical artifact of the sequencing pipeline. Because the 87-base-pair reads could not distinguish some IMGT-functional V segments, including TRBV6-2 and TRBV6-3, those segments were excluded. V-gene and J-gene trimming of TCR beta chains was associated with a missense DCLRE1C variant in a later genetic analysis, and the association was replicated in an independent cohort. Presence/absence analyses assumed roughly uniform sequencing depth across donors, an assumption that may not hold. A further reported finding was that TCR beta sequences accurately predicted the HLA-A and HLA-B alleles for most subjects in the first cohort. HLA typing was unavailable for some donors at each locus, so association tests used only the typed subset. In a later analysis, TCR association rates were found to vary across HLA loci, with the most associated TCRs seen for DRB1 alleles and the fewest for HLA-C alleles. When HLA alleles, especially DR and DQ, strongly co-occurred, attributing TCR associations to individual alleles was difficult. According to a later genetic analysis, donors in an Asian-associated ancestry cluster had fewer N-insertions in productive TCRs than the approximately 690-donor mean. Most CMV-associated TCR beta chains appeared to be HLA-restricted in a later analysis, and the HLA associations seemed to be driven largely by CMV exposure. Three of the identified cytomegalovirus-associated TCR beta chains were confirmed in vitro to be specific for cytomegalovirus antigens. In a later analysis, several top co-occurrence clusters were reported to appear linked to parvovirus B19, influenza, CMV and Epstein-Barr virus. A total of around 150 TCR beta chains were listed by the study as associated with cytomegalovirus. Linkage disequilibrium might explain the correlated functional status among segregating V segments, but an unknown experimental factor could not be ruled out. According to the authors, the approach could potentially be generalized to other disease states and immunological phenotypes. Cytomegalovirus status was reported to be diagnosed by the classifier with high specificity and sensitivity in both the original and validation cohorts.

CDR1 and CDR2 are drawn from the germline V gene: MRHNA, SNTAGT. Its CDR3 holds 16 amino acids, cysteine through phenylalanine. The only DNA kept is the CDR3, 48 bases in frame from the first base. Trimming accounts for 0 bases at V and 4 bases at J, while the number of junction bases matched to no gene is 4. The cohort consisted of 666 healthy bone marrow donors. At the time of sampling, all cohort members were nominally healthy, though unrecorded immune exposures were likely present. The donor was CMV seropositive and was included in the group of around 300 seropositive cohort members. A peripheral blood sample was provided by each donor, and peripheral blood mononuclear cells were used for TCR beta sequencing. Genomic DNA was extracted from the blood cell samples with the Qiagen DNeasy Blood Extraction Kit. The library relied on the immunoSEQ multiplex PCR assay. For the multiplex PCR, a mixture combining 60 forward primers for TCR Vbeta segments and 13 reverse primers for TCR Jbeta segments was used. Amplification of the CDR3 region of rearranged TCR beta genes was performed with a multiplex PCR assay on genomic DNA. Amplified TCR beta libraries were sequenced as 87-base-pair reads on the Illumina HiSeq System. The study's own analysis went as follows. A later analysis counted approximately 84 million unique TCR beta chains across the 600 to 850 repertoires, and approximately 11 million of these chains were shared by at least two donors. To remove PCR and sequencing errors, raw reads were error-corrected and collapsed into unique sequences using a nearest-neighbor algorithm that merged closely related sequences. Alignment of CDR3 sequences to IMGT reference sequences was used to assign V, D and J gene segments. For a sequence to be retained, a match of at least six nucleotides to both a V gene segment and a J gene segment was required. A rearrangement counted as productive if the CDR3 had no stop codons and remained in frame with V and J, and every other rearrangement counted as non-productive. CDR3 was defined according to IMGT convention as the region running from the second conserved V-encoded cysteine to the conserved J-encoded phenylalanine. In an earlier analysis of around 640 of the donors, sequences lacking an unambiguous match to a single V gene segment were excluded. An earlier analysis of almost 600 of the donors classified V segments as functional when productive rearrangements were above 56.7% and as segregating when the standard deviation between donors was above 5%. To diagnose cytomegalovirus status from the catalog of TCR beta chain sequences, a statistical classification framework was built. In a later analysis, V and J genes were assigned by comparing TCR nucleotide sequences against IMGT/GENE-DB human TR gene sequences. A later analysis assigned CDR3 sequences and most-parsimonious VDJ recombination scenarios with the TCRdist pipeline. A later analysis defined each TCR beta chain by its CDR3 amino acid sequence plus V-gene family, and excluded reads lacking a unique V-gene family. To address suspected cross-contamination and a sequencing artifact, a later analysis removed roughly 580 highly shared, low-generation-probability nucleotide sequences. A later analysis calculated a clonal expansion index for each public chain from normalized within-repertoire ranks of inferred template counts. In a later analysis, generation probabilities were computed using a VDJ recombination model fitted to out-of-frame rearrangements, and the results were checked against IGoR. Hypergeometric tests were used in a later analysis to score TCR-TCR, TCR-HLA and TCR-CMV co-occurrence, with a repertoire-size bias correction applied to the TCR pairs. In a later analysis, false discovery rates were estimated by permuting HLA or CMV assignments 20 times. In a later analysis, co-occurring TCRs were grouped using DBSCAN, and TCRdist sequence similarity was added for clustering within HLA-allele-positive subsets. For co-occurrence clustering, repertoires with fewer than 30,000 or more than 120,000 public chains were excluded, along with four or five repertoires with anomalous nucleotide sharing. TCRdb obtained this table from immuneACCESS and retained in-frame rearrangements with V and J assigned. These tables miss some clones; where compared with another copy, unresolved V genes account for less than half of the shortfall, and the remainder is unexplained. The V and J calls and the clone size are those of that table, but D and trimming were determined from the DNA. This sample has over 70,000 clones in its table, and approximately 70% of those were observed once. The ten largest clones represent less than 10% of the sample.

Within its sample, this clone is medium-sized (0.01 to 0.1%). Its antigen remains unidentified. Qualities for individual bases were not recorded, and no much larger clone is one base off. The clonotype was recovered from a woman between 50 and 59 years old in good health and CMV-seropositive. The material sequenced was PBMCs. The chain was built from TRBV6-4 and TRBJ2-3; 10 junctional bases match TRBD2. This receptor carries the CDR3 CASSDSAGGPADTQYF. The DNA sequence is TGTGCCAGCAGTGACTCAGCGGGGGGGCCCGCAGATACGCAGTATTTT.